This TCR beta chain was sequenced in a study of T cell responses to AZD1222 COVID-19 vaccine. Data came from immunoSEQ multiplex PCR; TCRdb stores just in-frame clones and leaves some out. The data contain more than 150,000 clones, approximately 90% of them singletons. Note on this clone: No antigen is known for it.

Germline trimming cut 5 bases from V and 0 bases from J; bases unmatched to any gene: 4. The CDR3 is 14 amino acids. From germline, CDR1 is LGHDT and CDR2 YNNKEL (reference sequence). Overall study findings and caveats: An increase in Spike-specific TCR breadth and depth was observed after two AZD1222 doses. In a largely white British group with more females than males, clonal diversity was possibly underestimated.

Sequenced material: peripheral blood, taken 28 days after the second AZD1222 dose. The rearrangement uses TRBV3-1 (or the pseudogene TRBV3-2) and TRBJ2-7; the match to TRBD1 covers 7 bases. The receptor's source is an adult who received the AZD1222 COVID-19 vaccine. The CDR3 coding sequence is TGTGCCAGCAGCTTAAACAGGGGCTCCTACGAGCAGTACTTC. It is translated as CASSLNRGSYEQYF.